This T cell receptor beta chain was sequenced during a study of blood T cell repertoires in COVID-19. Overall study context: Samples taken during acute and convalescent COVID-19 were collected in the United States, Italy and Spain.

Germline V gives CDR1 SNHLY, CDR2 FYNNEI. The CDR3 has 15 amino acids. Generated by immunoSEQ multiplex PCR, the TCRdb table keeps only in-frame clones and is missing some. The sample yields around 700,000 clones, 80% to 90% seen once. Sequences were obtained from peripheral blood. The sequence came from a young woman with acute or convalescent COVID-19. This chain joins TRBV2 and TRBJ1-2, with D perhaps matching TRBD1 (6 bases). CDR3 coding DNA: TGTGCGCAGAGCGCCCACGGGACATCAGGGGAGGGCTACACCTTC. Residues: CAQSAHGTSGEGYTF.